Sequencing of this T cell receptor beta chain was carried out in a study of control samples from healthy donors and cancer patients. Data came from immunoSEQ multiplex PCR; TCRdb stores just in-frame clones and leaves some out. The sample gives around 130,000 clones, about 95% of which show up once; less than 4.5% is in the top ten. Germline values: CDR1 MDHEN, CDR2 SYDVKM. The CDR3 runs to 15 residues. With 6 bases removed from V and 5 bases from J, the gap between germline ends came to 19 bases. Sequencing input: blood. The TCR was taken from a young man in good health. This sequence joins TRBV28 and TRBJ1-2; D perhaps matches TRBD1 (5 bases). The CDR3 coding sequence is TGTGCCAGCAGAAGTCTGGGGACCTCTTCATATGGCTACACCTTC. This encodes CASRSLGTSSYGYTF.